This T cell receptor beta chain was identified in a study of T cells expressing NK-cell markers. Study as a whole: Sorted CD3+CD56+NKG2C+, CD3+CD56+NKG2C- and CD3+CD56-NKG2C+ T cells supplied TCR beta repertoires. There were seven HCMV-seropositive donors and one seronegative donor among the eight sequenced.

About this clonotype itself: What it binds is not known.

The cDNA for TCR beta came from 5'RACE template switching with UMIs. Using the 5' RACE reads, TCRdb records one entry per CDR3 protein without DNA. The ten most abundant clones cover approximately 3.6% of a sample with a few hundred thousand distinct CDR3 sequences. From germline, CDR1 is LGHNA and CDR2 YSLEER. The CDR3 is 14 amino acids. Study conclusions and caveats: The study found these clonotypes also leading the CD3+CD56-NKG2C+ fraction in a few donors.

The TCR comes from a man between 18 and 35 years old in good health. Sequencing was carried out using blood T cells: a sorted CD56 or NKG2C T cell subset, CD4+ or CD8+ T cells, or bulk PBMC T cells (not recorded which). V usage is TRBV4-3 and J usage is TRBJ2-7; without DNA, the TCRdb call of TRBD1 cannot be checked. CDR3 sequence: CASSQHRTGIEQYF.